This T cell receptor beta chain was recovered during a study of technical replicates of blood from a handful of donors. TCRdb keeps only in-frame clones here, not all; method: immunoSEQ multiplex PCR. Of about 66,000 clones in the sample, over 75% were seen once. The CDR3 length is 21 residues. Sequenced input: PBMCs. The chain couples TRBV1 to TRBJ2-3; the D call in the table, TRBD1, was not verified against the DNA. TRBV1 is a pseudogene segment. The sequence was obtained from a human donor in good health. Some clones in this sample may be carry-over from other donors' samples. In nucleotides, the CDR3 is TGCACCAGCAGCCAAGTGGGCCCGGACAGGCACCCTCTCTCTAGCACAGATACGCAGTATTTT. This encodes CTSSQVGPDRHPLSSTDTQYF.